Shown below are 15 T cell receptor beta chains from a single sample sequenced in a study of PD-1 blockade in mismatch repair-deficient tumors. The repertoire was sequenced with immunoSEQ multiplex PCR; TCRdb's copy has only in-frame clones and lacks some. In the table there are around 51,000 clones, more than 65% of which are singletons. Sequencing used peripheral blood, obtained roughly 21 weeks after starting pembrolizumab. These receptors were obtained from an adult with mismatch repair-deficient cancer.

V gene TRBV7-9 combines with J gene TRBJ2-3, with D unresolved. CDR3 length equals 15 residues. The germline V gene encodes CDR1 SEHNR and CDR2 FQNEAQ (reference sequence). Trimming stripped 1 base from V and 2 bases from J, with 10 bases between. The CDR3 nucleotides read TGTGCCAGCAGCTTAGAGACGGCTTTCACAGATACGCAGTATTTT. It is translated as CASSLETAFTDTQYF.

This sequence joins TRBV21-1 and TRBJ2-1; the table's D call of TRBD1 was not tested on the DNA. TRBV21-1 has pseudogene status. CDR3 length: 13 amino acids. This CDR3 reads CARLDRGIHEQFF. In nucleotides, the CDR3 is TGTGCCAGGTTGGACAGGGGAATCCATGAGCAGTTCTTC.

The chain couples TRBV5-1 to TRBJ1-2; TRBD1 is a possible D gene (6 bases). Germline V lookup: CDR1 SGHRS, CDR2 YFSETQ. Trimming shortened V by 5 bases and J by 4 bases, and 18 bases separated the two germline ends. The CDR3 extends over 15 amino acids. The CDR3 bases are TGCGCCAGCAGTCCCGGACAGCCCGGGGCCTATGGCTACACCTTC. Amino acid sequence: CASSPGQPGAYGYTF.

Note on this clone: Other nucleotide sequences from this sample produce the same CDR3. This rearrangement joins TRBV5-6 to TRBJ2-5; D possibly uses TRBD1 or TRBD2 (6 bases each). The CDR3 has 18 residues. Deletions cut 2 bases from V and 4 bases from J, with 24 bases between. Germline V gene data show CDR1 as SGHDT and CDR2 as YYEEEE. CDR3 region: CASSFGTGGGWVGETQYF. CDR3 coding DNA: TGTGCCAGCAGCTTTGGGACTGGGGGCGGGTGGGTAGGAGAGACCCAGTACTTC.

V is TRBV20-1 and J is TRBJ1-2; unclear D gene. The germline CDR1 and CDR2 sequences are DFQATT and SNEGSKA (reference sequence). The CDR3 covers 10 residues. V shed 4 bases and J shed 6 bases, with 6 bases lying between them. The CDR3 is CSAMANGYTF. In DNA, the CDR3 is TGCAGTGCTATGGCCAATGGCTACACCTTC.

The chain is built from TRBV4-2 and TRBJ2-5; D tentatively fits TRBD1 or TRBD2 (7 bases each). The CDR3 has 16 residues. Germline V gene data show CDR1 as LGHNA and CDR2 as YNFKEQ. The V gene lost 4 bases and the J gene lost 5 bases, with 20 bases spanning the gap. CDR3 DNA sequence: TGTGCCAGCAGCCTTGAGGGGGCGGGAGCGCGGGAGACCCAGTACTTC. Residues: CASSLEGAGARETQYF.

The genes are TRBV19 and TRBJ1-1; D possibly corresponds to TRBD1 (6 bases). Germline CDR1 LNHDA, CDR2 SQIVND (reference sequence). The CDR3 runs 15 residues. V was shortened by 3 bases and J by 5 bases, with 16 bases between the two germline ends. The CDR3 loop is CASSIVTTGITEAFF. In DNA form, the CDR3 reads TGTGCCAGTAGTATTGTGACTACAGGGATTACTGAAGCTTTCTTT.

This clone was detected only once. The chain couples TRBV28 to TRBJ2-1; 9 positions agree with TRBD2. V was clipped by 8 bases and J by 1 base; unmatched bases: 3. Germline V gene lookup returns CDR1 MDHEN and CDR2 SYDVKM. This CDR3 contains 14 residues. In DNA form, the CDR3 reads TGTGCCAGCGCGGGAGGGCCATCCTACAATGAGCAGTTCTTC. This codes for CASAGGPSYNEQFF.

This clone showed up just once. J is TRBJ2-7 and V is TRBV4-3; D call uncertain. V lost 0 bases and J lost 4, with 7 bases in between. CDR1 and CDR2 (germline): LGHNA, YSLEER. This CDR3 spans 13 amino acids. The DNA for the CDR3 is TGCGCCAGCAGCCAAGAACTAAGGTACGAGCAGTACTTC. As protein: CASSQELRYEQYF.

This clone was counted once. The V and J genes are TRBV7-9 and TRBJ1-3, with no clear D. This CDR3 spans 15 amino acids. Trimming removed 0 bases from V and 0 bases from J, with 6 bases in between. In germline, CDR1 is SEHNR, CDR2 FQNEAQ (reference sequence). The CDR3: CASSLAPSSGNTIYF. The DNA of the CDR3 is TGTGCCAGCAGCTTAGCCCCGAGCTCTGGAAACACCATATATTTT. Full variable domain (remainder filled in from reference TRBV7-9 and TRBJ1-3): DTGVSQNPRHKITKRGQNVTFRCDPISEHNRLYWYRQTLGQGPEFLTYFQNEAQLEKSRLLSDRFSAERPKGSFSTLEIQRTEQGDSAMYLCASSLAPSSGNTIYFGEGSWLTVV.

The chain links TRBV5-1 to TRBJ2-1, with D possibly being TRBD2 (6 bases). Germline V lookup: CDR1 SGHRS, CDR2 YFSETQ. The CDR3 consists of 14 residues. V lost 7 bases, J lost 8 bases, and 19 bases lay in between. CDR3 residues: CASRPGEPFDEQFF. CDR3 nucleotide sequence: TGCGCCAGCCGGCCGGGAGAACCTTTTGATGAGCAGTTCTTC.

This chain uses TRBV10-3 with TRBJ2-5, with no clear D. V was trimmed by 3 bases and J by 5 bases, leaving 13 bases between them. This CDR3 spans 14 amino acids. The V gene's germline CDR1 is ENHRY and CDR2 SYGVKD. Written as DNA, the CDR3 is TGTGCCATCAGTGAATACGAGGACGCGGAGACCCAGTACTTC. As protein: CAISEYEDAETQYF.

The chain recombines TRBV7-2 with TRBJ2-7, with 8 bases aligning to TRBD2. Losses at the gene ends were 2 bases for V and 4 bases for J; bases not matched to a gene: 7. Per the germline V gene, CDR1 is SGHTA and CDR2 is FQGNSA. The CDR3 extends over 15 amino acids. CDR3 region: CASSLILAGRYEQYF. For the CDR3, the DNA is TGTGCCAGCAGCTTAATCTTAGCGGGAAGGTACGAGCAGTACTTC.

V and J are TRBV27 and TRBJ2-3; D uncertain. The germline V gene encodes CDR1 MNHEY and CDR2 SMNVEV (reference sequence). The CDR3 runs 13 residues. V lost 8 bases to trimming and J lost 6 bases, with 15 bases between them. The CDR3 bases are TGTGCCAGCCCCCCCCTCCCACGGGATACGCAGTATTTT. It specifies CASPPLPRDTQYF.

In its sample, this clone was seen once. This sequence joins TRBV5-1 and TRBJ2-1, with 10 bases matching TRBD2. CDR3 length: 16 amino acids. V lost 0 bases, J lost 10 bases, and 10 bases stayed unmatched. CDR1 and CDR2 from the germline V gene are SGHRS and YFSETQ. The CDR3 here is CASSLASSSGSNEQFF. As DNA, the CDR3 is TGCGCCAGCAGCTTGGCCTCGTCTAGCGGGAGCAACGAGCAGTTCTTC.